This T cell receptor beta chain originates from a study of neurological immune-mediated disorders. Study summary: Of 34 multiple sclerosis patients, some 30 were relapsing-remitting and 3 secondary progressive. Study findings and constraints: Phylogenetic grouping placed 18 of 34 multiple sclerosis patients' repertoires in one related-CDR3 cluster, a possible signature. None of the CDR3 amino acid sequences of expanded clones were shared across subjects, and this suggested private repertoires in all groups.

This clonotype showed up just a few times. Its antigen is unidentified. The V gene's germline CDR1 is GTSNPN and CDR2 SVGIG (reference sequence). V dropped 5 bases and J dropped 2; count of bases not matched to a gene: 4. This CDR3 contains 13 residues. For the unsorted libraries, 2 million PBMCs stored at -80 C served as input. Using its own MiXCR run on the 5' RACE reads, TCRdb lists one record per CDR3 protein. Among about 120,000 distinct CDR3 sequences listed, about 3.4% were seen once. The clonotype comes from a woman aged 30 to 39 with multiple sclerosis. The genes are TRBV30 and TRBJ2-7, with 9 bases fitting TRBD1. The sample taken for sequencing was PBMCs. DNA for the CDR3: TGTGCCTGGGACAGGGGGGTCACCTACGAGCAGTACTTC. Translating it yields CAWDRGVTYEQYF.